The present TCR beta chain was sequenced within a study of blood T cell repertoires in COVID-19. The CDR3 is 15 residues long. CDR1 and CDR2 (germline): SGHTA, FQGNSA. V shed 7 bases and J 12 bases; nucleotides not matched to a gene: 15. Clones were sequenced by immunoSEQ multiplex PCR, and TCRdb holds only the in-frame ones, with some missing. The profile shows about 340,000 clones, just over 85% of them singletons. The TCR sequence derives from a woman in her forties with acute COVID-19. Sequenced sample: PBMCs or T cells enriched from blood (not recorded which). The chain carries TRBV7-2 and TRBJ2-1; 10 bases are a match to TRBD2. The CDR3 nucleotides read TGTGCCAGCAAATTCCCCGGGACTAGCGACCGTCGGCAGTTCTTC. Protein product: CASKFPGTSDRRQFF.